The clone carrying this TCR beta chain was found a few times. Its antigen is undetermined. The sample is drawn from a study of shared clonotypes between healthy human individuals. The CDR3 contains 12 residues. Germline CDR1 reads PRHDT; CDR2 reads FYEKMQ (reference sequence). Study-level points and caveats: Sequencing depth was a factor that was expected to affect clonotype sharing among donors. Collection of samples was limited to blood; tissue repertoires likely differ.

Researchers ran the assay at a deep level. In the authors' workflow: Without quality scores, immunoSEQ junctional reads could not be filtered like full-length reads. The repertoire was sequenced with immunoSEQ multiplex PCR; TCRdb's copy has only in-frame clones and lacks some. The DNA gave D and trimming, while V, J and clone size come from that table. This sample has about 500,000 clones, with 77% found just once. The TCR was taken from a woman aged 35 to 49 in good health. Some clones in this sample may be carry-over from other donors' samples. The rearrangement joins TRBV13 to TRBJ2-5, with D hard to call. The assigned J gene may be wrong: the sequence end matches TRBJ2-7 better. The material sequenced was PBMCs. As DNA, the CDR3 is TGTGCCAGCAGCTTATGGTCCTACGAGCAGTACTTC. Protein product: CASSLWSYEQYF.